These 15 T cell receptor beta chains were sequenced from one sample in a study of control samples from healthy donors and cancer patients. The protocol was immunoSEQ multiplex PCR, while the TCRdb copy is restricted to in-frame clones and leaves out a portion. Counted here are around 100,000 clones, 85% to 90% occurring once; the ten biggest clones make up over 15%. Sample: PBMCs. The receptor set was obtained from a man aged 55 to 70 with lung cancer.

The chain combines TRBV2 with TRBJ2-6; 10 nucleotides align to TRBD1. Germline CDR1 SNHLY, CDR2 FYNNEI. The CDR3 sequence is 17 residues long. The V gene end was trimmed by 11 bases and the J gene end by 1 base; junction bases not matched to a gene: 11. This CDR3 is CAGSRDRGLSGANVLTF. The CDR3, as DNA: TGTGCCGGTTCCAGAGACAGGGGGCTTTCTGGGGCCAACGTCCTGACTTTC.

The chain combines TRBV29-1 with TRBJ1-3; TRBD1 might be the D (5 bases). This CDR3 has 14 amino acids. Germline loops: CDR1 SQVTM, CDR2 ANQGSEA. The V end was cut by 2 bases, the J end by 6 bases, with 14 bases between. CDR3 in amino acids: CSVESPRAKNTIYF. For the CDR3, the DNA is TGCAGCGTTGAAAGCCCCAGGGCAAAAAACACCATATATTTT.

This sequence joins TRBV10-3 and TRBJ1-1; D is perhaps TRBD1 (6 bases). This CDR3 spans 15 amino acids. The germline V gene encodes CDR1 ENHRY and CDR2 SYGVKD. Trimming removed 4 bases from V and 4 bases from J, with 16 bases in between. The CDR3 DNA reads TGTGCCATCAGTGCAACCACCACAGGGACCACTGAAGCTTTCTTT. Residues: CAISATTTGTTEAFF.

V gene TRBV12-5 combines with J gene TRBJ2-5; a weak D match, TRBD2 (7 bases). The CDR3 loop spans 14 amino acids. The V end was cut by 3 bases, the J end by 4 bases, with 12 bases between. Germline loops: CDR1 LGHNT, CDR2 FRNRAP. The CDR3 loop reads CASGFSAGAETQYF. CDR3 nucleotide sequence: TGTGCTAGTGGTTTTTCCGCGGGGGCAGAGACCCAGTACTTC.

The V gene is TRBV15, the J gene TRBJ1-1; D is perhaps TRBD1 (6 bases). Germline V lookup: CDR1 LNHNV, CDR2 YYDKDF (reference sequence). The CDR3 runs to 12 residues. The ends were cut back, 2 bases at V and 7 bases at J, with 8 bases in the middle. This CDR3 is CATSRWTDEAFF. CDR3 DNA sequence: TGTGCCACCAGCAGATGGACAGATGAAGCTTTCTTT.

This clone was seen only once. The chain couples TRBV6-1 to TRBJ2-7; D may match TRBD1 or TRBD2 (6 bases each). Between the trimmed V and J ends, which lost 3 bases and 4 bases, there was a span of 13 bases. CDR1 MNHNS and CDR2 SASEGT come from the germline V gene. This CDR3 comprises 14 residues. The DNA for the CDR3 is TGTGCCAGCAGTGATGTGGGGGCGGGATACGAGCAGTACTTC. This codes for CASSDVGAGYEQYF.

The chain is built from TRBV13 and TRBJ2-7; no clear D. This CDR3 region has 11 residues. Germline V lookup: CDR1 PRHDT, CDR2 FYEKMQ (reference sequence). V was pared by 6 bases and J by 3 bases, with 6 bases between. CDR3: CASSLNYEQYV. CDR3 nucleotides: TGTGCCAGCAGTCTCAACTACGAGCAGTACGTC.

The genes are TRBV7-8 and TRBJ1-6; 12 nucleotides align to TRBD1. The CDR3 is 17 residues long. In germline, CDR1 is SGHVS, CDR2 FQNEAQ. The ends lost 5 bases at V and 7 bases at J; junction bases unmatched: 9. The CDR3 DNA sequence: TGTGCCAGCAGCACGTCGCCGGGACAGGGGGCAAATTCACCCCTCCACTTT. As protein: CASSTSPGQGANSPLHF.

This rearrangement joins TRBV6-5 to TRBJ1-6, with 10 bases aligning to TRBD1. From germline, CDR1 is MNHEY and CDR2 SVGAGI. With V trimmed by 6 bases and J by 7 bases, 3 bases remained unmatched. The CDR3 spans 14 residues. CDR3 in DNA: TGTGCCAGCAGAGCGGACAGGGGGAATTCACCCCTCCACTTT. Its protein product is CASRADRGNSPLHF.

The rearrangement links TRBV27 to TRBJ2-2; 7 nucleotides agree with TRBD1. CDR3 length equals 15 residues. Per germline, CDR1 MNHEY and CDR2 SMNVEV (reference sequence). Germline trimming cut 3 bases from V and 4 bases from J; bases unmatched to any gene: 5. In nucleotides, the CDR3 is TGTGCCAGCAGTTTCGACAGGGCGGCCACCGGGGAGCTGTTTTTT. Its protein product is CASSFDRAATGELFF.

The rearrangement joins TRBV5-4 to TRBJ1-6; D not certain. The CDR3 loop spans 14 amino acids. Trimming stripped 2 bases from V and 6 bases from J, with 9 bases between. Germline V gene lookup returns CDR1 SGHNT and CDR2 YYREEE (reference sequence). The CDR3 nucleotides are TGTGCCAGCAGCTTACGCCAGAGTAATTCACCCCTCCACTTT. Its protein product is CASSLRQSNSPLHF. Full variable domain (rest looked up from reference TRBV5-4 and TRBJ1-6): ETGVTQSPTHLIKTRGQQVTLRCSSQSGHNTVSWYQQALGQGPQFIFQYYREEENGRGNFPPRFSGLQFPNYSSELNVNALELDDSALYLCASSLRQSNSPLHFGNGTRLTVT.

This chain connects TRBV30 to TRBJ2-2; 10 nucleotides align to TRBD2. The V and J ends lost 5 bases and 2 bases, in that order; junction bases with no gene match: 8. Looked up from germline, CDR1 is GTSNPN and CDR2 is SVGIG (reference sequence). The CDR3 has 16 residues. DNA of the CDR3: TGTGCCTGGTCCCGTAGCGGGGGGCCAAACACCGGGGAGCTGTTTTTT. It is translated as CAWSRSGGPNTGELFF.

The chain couples TRBV5-1 to TRBJ2-1; D is perhaps TRBD2 (6 bases). V was trimmed by 7 bases and J by 6 bases, leaving 20 bases between them. There are 15 residues in the CDR3. Germline loops: CDR1 SGHRS, CDR2 YFSETQ. The CDR3 nucleotides are TGCGCCAGCGCCCCACACGGGAGAAATACCAATGAGCAGTTCTTC. Its protein is CASAPHGRNTNEQFF.

V is TRBV19 and J is TRBJ1-5; tentatively, D is TRBD1 (6 bases). The CDR3 extends over 16 amino acids. Germline assignment: CDR1 LNHDA and CDR2 SQIVND (reference sequence). The V end lost 6 bases, the J end lost 2 bases, and 17 bases lay between the germline ends. The CDR3 nucleotides are TGTGCCAGTAGAGCAACGGGGGCAGGGGGCAATCAGCCCCAGCATTTT. This sequence encodes CASRATGAGGNQPQHF.

This rearrangement joins TRBV19 to TRBJ1-2, with D maybe TRBD1 (5 bases). The ends were cut back, 1 base at V and 5 bases at J, with 11 bases in the middle. The germline CDR1 and CDR2 sequences are LNHDA and SQIVND (reference sequence). The CDR3 loop spans 14 amino acids. The CDR3 nucleotides read TGTGCCAGTAGTATAGCGACAGATCCTTATGGCTACACCTTC. This encodes CASSIATDPYGYTF.